The 27 T cell receptor beta chains below all came from one sample that was sequenced in a study of PD-1 blockade in classical Hodgkin lymphoma. Time point here: cycle 4 day 1 (C4D1), after 6 weeks of nivolumab. Autologous stem cell transplantation was followed by relapse in every patient, and brentuximab vedotin exposure varied. Magnetic negative selection, applied to thawed PBMCs, was used to isolate the CD8+ T cells. Method: immunoSEQ multiplex PCR; TCRdb's copy keeps in-frame clones and lacks some. The table includes about 20,000 clones, about 85% detected once. Sequenced material: CD8+ T cells from blood, taken before the fourth cycle of nivolumab. All receptors derive from a human donor with classical Hodgkin lymphoma.

This clone occurred once. V gene TRBV5-1 combines with J gene TRBJ2-3; D remains unclear. The CDR3 totals 14 residues. Deletions cut 0 bases from V and 2 bases from J, with 7 bases between. The germline gives CDR1 SGHRS, CDR2 YFSETQ. The CDR3 here is CASSLESTTDTQYF. As DNA, the CDR3 is TGCGCCAGCAGCTTGGAGAGCACCACAGATACGCAGTATTTT.

The rearrangement uses TRBV19 and TRBJ2-3; tentative D call: TRBD1 (6 bases). This CDR3 is built from 14 residues. V gave up 6 bases and J gave up 6 bases, with 16 bases separating them. Germline V gene sequence: CDR1 LNHDA, CDR2 SQIVND (reference sequence). The CDR3 DNA follows: TGTGCCAGTAGGGGACATCCGGATGCGGATACGCAGTATTTT. This encodes CASRGHPDADTQYF. The whole variable domain, remainder taken from reference TRBV19 and TRBJ2-3, is DGGITQSPKYLFRKEGQNVTLSCEQNLNHDAMYWYRQDPGQGLRLIYYSQIVNDFQKGDIAEGYSVSREKKESFPLTVTSAQKNPTAFYLCASRGHPDADTQYFGPGTRLTVL.

This clone was seen only a few times. The chain has TRBV2 and TRBJ1-2; D unresolved. CDR1 and CDR2 (germline): SNHLY, FYNNEI. V was clipped by 6 bases and J by 10 bases, with 9 bases between them. This CDR3 has 10 residues. The chain's CDR3 is CASRVQVYTF. Written as DNA, the CDR3 is TGTGCCAGCAGGGTCCAGGTCTACACCTTC.

The chain uses TRBV5-5 and TRBJ1-2, with 7 bases matching TRBD1. The junction had 7 bases not matched to a gene; V was cut back by 0 bases and J by 8 bases. CDR1 SGHKS and CDR2 YYEKEE come from the germline V gene (reference sequence). The CDR3 extends over 14 amino acids. Here the CDR3 DNA reads TGTGCCAGCAGCTTGGAAGGGGGCATCGGGGGCTACACCTTC. This gives the protein CASSLEGGIGGYTF.

This chain uses TRBV2 with TRBJ2-1; 7 bases align to TRBD2. This CDR3 contains 12 residues. Germline loops: CDR1 SNHLY, CDR2 FYNNEI. Trimming cost V 6 bases and J 9 bases; bases outside gene matches: 5. CDR3 loop: CASSGLEVEQFF. The CDR3, as DNA: TGTGCCAGCAGCGGACTAGAGGTTGAGCAGTTCTTC.

This clone was found once. The chain combines TRBV5-4 with TRBJ2-5; D possibly corresponds to TRBD1 (5 bases). Matching the DNA end better, TRBJ2-7 makes the J call doubtful. Germline CDR1 is SGHNT and CDR2 is YYREEE (reference sequence). The CDR3 totals 14 residues. CDR3 sequence (DNA): TGTGCCAGCGGATTTGGGGCACAACCGGCCGAGCAGTACTTC. Its protein product is CASGFGAQPAEQYF.

This clone was observed a single time. The gene calls are TRBV5-1 and TRBJ2-3, with 7 nucleotides matching TRBD2. Germline V gene lookup returns CDR1 SGHRS and CDR2 YFSETQ. This CDR3 is built from 16 residues. V shed 0 bases, J shed 5 bases, and the junction held 9 bases outside the gene matches. The CDR3 DNA is TGCGCCAGCAGCTTGGAGTGGCGGGAGTTCAGAGATACGCAGTATTTT. This translates into CASSLEWREFRDTQYF.

V and J are TRBV5-3 and TRBJ1-1; D gene ambiguous. TRBV5-3 is assigned to the ORF class and has an uncertain function. Trimming removed 4 bases at V and 0 bases at J, with 7 bases between. CDR3 length: 13 amino acids. In nucleotides, the CDR3 is TGTGCCAGAAGCCCGGCCCTGAACACTGAAGCTTTCTTT. It codes for CARSPALNTEAFF.

J is TRBJ2-5 and V is TRBV10-1; TRBD2 matches 7 bases. The CDR3 extends over 15 amino acids. V was pared by 3 bases and J by 5 bases, with 9 bases of the junction left unmatched. Germline V lookup: CDR1 WNHNN, CDR2 SYGVQD (reference sequence). CDR3: CASSEVGTIRETQYF. The DNA of the CDR3 is TGCGCCAGCAGTGAAGTCGGGACTATTCGTGAGACCCAGTACTTC.

The V and J genes are TRBV7-2 and TRBJ1-1, with D uncertain. The CDR3 is 15 amino acids. Germline CDR1 is SGHTA and CDR2 is FQGNSA. V lost 2 bases, J lost 0 bases, and 10 bases lay in between. The CDR3 region is CASSLTGIMNTEAFF. The DNA for the CDR3 is TGTGCCAGCAGCTTAACCGGCATCATGAACACTGAAGCTTTCTTT.

This clone was detected only a few times. The V call is TRBV7-6, the J call TRBJ2-7; 7 nucleotides match TRBD2. With V trimmed by 4 bases and J by 0 bases, 3 bases remained unmatched. This CDR3 region has 14 residues. Per germline, CDR1 SGHVS and CDR2 FNYEAQ. CDR3 in DNA: TGTGCCAGCAGCTCGCGGGGGAGCTCCTACGAGCAGTACTTC. Its protein is CASSSRGSSYEQYF.

This rearrangement joins TRBV9 to TRBJ1-3; D is possibly TRBD1 (6 bases). CDR3 size: 15 residues. Germline V gene lookup returns CDR1 SGDLS and CDR2 YYNGEE. Between the trimmed V and J ends, which lost 0 bases and 4 bases, there was a span of 11 bases. The CDR3 protein is CASSVVGARGNTIYF. DNA of the CDR3: TGTGCCAGCAGCGTAGTGGGGGCGAGAGGAAACACCATATATTTT.

The chain carries TRBV4-2 and TRBJ2-3; D assignment may be TRBD1 or TRBD2 (5 bases each). Trimming removed 0 bases from V and 2 bases from J, with 9 bases in between. The CDR3 runs 15 residues. Germline values: CDR1 LGHNA, CDR2 YNFKEQ. CDR3 sequence reads: CASSQEGPYTDTQYF. DNA of the CDR3: TGTGCCAGCAGCCAAGAGGGACCCTACACAGATACGCAGTATTTT.

V gene TRBV28 combines with J gene TRBJ1-2; 7 nucleotides match TRBD1. V was pared by 6 bases and J by 4 bases, with 8 bases of the junction left unmatched. Germline V gene sequence: CDR1 MDHEN, CDR2 SYDVKM. The CDR3 runs 14 residues. The CDR3 reads CASSPPGQVYGYTF. DNA of the CDR3: TGTGCCAGCAGCCCCCCCGGACAGGTCTATGGCTACACCTTC.

This rearrangement joins TRBV28 to TRBJ2-5; D perhaps matches TRBD1 (6 bases). The germline V and J ends were trimmed by 6 bases and 11 bases, with 13 bases remaining between them. Germline CDR1 MDHEN, CDR2 SYDVKM. The CDR3 spans 11 residues. The CDR3 DNA is TGTGCCAGCAGCACCCGACAGGAGCAGTACTTC. As protein: CASSTRQEQYF.

The chain couples TRBV27 to TRBJ2-6; TRBD1 might be the D (6 bases). Germline V gene data show CDR1 as MNHEY and CDR2 as SMNVEV (reference sequence). The CDR3 extends over 15 amino acids. V lost 5 bases and J 2 bases, leaving 10 bases between the germline ends. The CDR3 protein is CASSNHRAGANVLTF. DNA of the CDR3: TGTGCCAGCAGTAACCACAGGGCTGGGGCCAACGTCCTGACTTTC. The full variable domain, with the rest looked up from reference TRBV27 and TRBJ2-6, is EAQVTQNPRYLITVTGKKLTVTCSQNMNHEYMSWYRQDPGLGLRQIYYSMNVEVTDKGDVPEGYKVSRKEKRNFPLILESPSPNQTSLYFCASSNHRAGANVLTFGAGSRLTVL.

The J gene is TRBJ1-1, the V gene TRBV27; D not certain. Trimming removed 3 bases from V and 0 bases from J, with 8 bases in between. CDR1 is MNHEY, CDR2 SMNVEV, per germline (reference sequence). The CDR3 spans 14 residues. The CDR3 sequence is CASSLFYLNTEAFF. The CDR3 DNA reads as TGTGCCAGCAGTTTGTTTTACTTGAACACTGAAGCTTTCTTT.

The chain recombines TRBV6-1 with TRBJ2-7; 7 bases align to TRBD1. There are 13 residues in the CDR3. V dropped 3 bases and J dropped 5; count of bases not matched to a gene: 4. Germline assignment: CDR1 MNHNS and CDR2 SASEGT. The CDR3 loop reads CASSDDRADEQYF. The DNA of the CDR3 is TGTGCCAGCAGTGACGACAGGGCCGACGAGCAGTACTTC.

V and J are TRBV5-6 and TRBJ2-7; D assignment may be TRBD1 or TRBD2 (5 bases each). The V and J ends lost 5 bases and 2 bases respectively, with 14 bases between them. The CDR3 has 14 residues. Germline V gene data show CDR1 as SGHDT and CDR2 as YYEEEE. The CDR3 nucleotides read TGTGCCAGCAGAGCCCGGGGCGGACCCTACGAGCAGTACTTC. Its protein is CASRARGGPYEQYF.

The chain carries TRBV29-1 and TRBJ2-1; TRBD2 aligns across 11 bases. The trim removed 3 bases at V and 0 bases at J, leaving 13 bases unmatched. This CDR3 has 19 residues. Germline CDR1 and CDR2: SQVTM and ANQGSEA. The CDR3 region has the DNA TGCAGCGTTGAGGGGCTGACTAGCGGGACTTCATTCTCCTACAATGAGCAGTTCTTC. This gives the protein CSVEGLTSGTSFSYNEQFF.

In this sample, this clone turned up a few times. The chain employs TRBV27 and TRBJ1-1; D not resolved. V was clipped by 0 bases and J by 8 bases, with 10 bases between them. The CDR3 runs to 13 residues. Germline assignment: CDR1 MNHEY and CDR2 SMNVEV (reference sequence). The CDR3 loop reads CASSLSPRSEAFF. The CDR3 DNA sequence: TGTGCCAGCAGTTTATCCCCCCGGTCCGAAGCTTTCTTT.

This chain joins TRBV4-2 and TRBJ1-1, with 7 bases identical to TRBD1. Trimming removed 1 base from V and 0 bases from J; junction bases left unmatched: 5. Germline assignment: CDR1 LGHNA and CDR2 YNFKEQ. The CDR3 contains 16 residues. The CDR3 protein is CASSQAGGALNTEAFF. As DNA, the CDR3 is TGTGCCAGCAGCCAAGCAGGGGGAGCACTGAACACTGAAGCTTTCTTT.

This chain joins TRBV2 and TRBJ2-7; the D is unclear. V shed 3 bases and J shed 4 bases, with 10 bases lying between them. Germline lookup yields CDR1 SNHLY and CDR2 FYNNEI. The length of the CDR3 is 13 residues. The CDR3 DNA reads TGTGCCAGCAGTGACCCTGACCGTTACGAGCAGTACTTC. This sequence encodes CASSDPDRYEQYF.

The chain recombines TRBV27 with TRBJ1-1, with D possibly being TRBD1 (5 bases). Trimming cost V 4 bases and J 0 bases, with 15 bases left between them. This CDR3 spans 16 amino acids. Per germline, CDR1 MNHEY and CDR2 SMNVEV (reference sequence). CDR3 nucleotides: TGTGCCAGCAGTTGGATGGGGCCGCCCATGAACACTGAAGCTTTCTTT. Amino acid sequence: CASSWMGPPMNTEAFF.

The chain recombines TRBV9 with TRBJ2-7; possibly TRBD1 for D (5 bases). The germline CDR1 and CDR2 sequences are SGDLS and YYNGEE. The CDR3 consists of 14 residues. Trimming shortened V by 0 bases and J by 2 bases, and 9 bases separated the two germline ends. In DNA form, the CDR3 reads TGTGCCAGCAGCGTAGAGGGGCTGACCTACGAGCAGTACTTC. This codes for CASSVEGLTYEQYF.

The chain carries TRBV27 and TRBJ1-1; D may be TRBD1 (6 bases). Per the germline V gene, CDR1 is MNHEY and CDR2 is SMNVEV (reference sequence). Trimming removed 2 bases at V and 3 bases at J, with 7 bases between. The CDR3 length is 13 residues. This CDR3 is CASSLGQHTEAFF. The CDR3 DNA follows: TGTGCCAGCAGTTTAGGACAGCACACTGAAGCTTTCTTT.

This chain uses TRBV6-1 with TRBJ2-7; D is unclear. Per germline, CDR1 MNHNS and CDR2 SASEGT. The CDR3 consists of 11 residues. V lost 6 bases to trimming and J lost 3 bases, with 6 bases between them. The CDR3 nucleotides read TGTGCCAGCAGGGCCAACTACGAGCAGTACTTC. Its protein product is CASRANYEQYF.